This T cell receptor beta chain was recorded in a study of blood T cell repertoires in COVID-19. Study-wide background: PBMCs, B-cell-depleted T cells, or T cells provided the cDNA or gDNA that made up the material.

V was pared by 8 bases and J by 7 bases, with 2 bases of the junction left unmatched. This CDR3 region has 11 residues. The V gene's germline CDR1 is MNHEY and CDR2 SVGAGI. In the original workflow: Using reference gene primer amplification, nucleated cell counts were estimated. Sequencing used immunoSEQ multiplex PCR; TCRdb keeps in-frame clones, though not all of them. D and trimming come from the DNA, and the V and J calls and clone size come from that table. The table records 150,000 to 200,000 clones, 80% of them present only once. Participant ages covered roughly 18 to 89 years across 24 US areas. Recovered status in Cohort 3 required two negative PCRs, clearance, or symptom resolution.

This sequence originates from a man aged 35 to 55 who had recovered from COVID-19. Sequenced sample: PBMCs or T cells enriched from blood (not recorded which). J is TRBJ2-1 and V is TRBV6-5; 7 bases are a match to TRBD1. The chain's CDR3 is CASHRGNEQFF. DNA of the CDR3: TGTGCCAGCCACAGGGGTAATGAGCAGTTCTTC.